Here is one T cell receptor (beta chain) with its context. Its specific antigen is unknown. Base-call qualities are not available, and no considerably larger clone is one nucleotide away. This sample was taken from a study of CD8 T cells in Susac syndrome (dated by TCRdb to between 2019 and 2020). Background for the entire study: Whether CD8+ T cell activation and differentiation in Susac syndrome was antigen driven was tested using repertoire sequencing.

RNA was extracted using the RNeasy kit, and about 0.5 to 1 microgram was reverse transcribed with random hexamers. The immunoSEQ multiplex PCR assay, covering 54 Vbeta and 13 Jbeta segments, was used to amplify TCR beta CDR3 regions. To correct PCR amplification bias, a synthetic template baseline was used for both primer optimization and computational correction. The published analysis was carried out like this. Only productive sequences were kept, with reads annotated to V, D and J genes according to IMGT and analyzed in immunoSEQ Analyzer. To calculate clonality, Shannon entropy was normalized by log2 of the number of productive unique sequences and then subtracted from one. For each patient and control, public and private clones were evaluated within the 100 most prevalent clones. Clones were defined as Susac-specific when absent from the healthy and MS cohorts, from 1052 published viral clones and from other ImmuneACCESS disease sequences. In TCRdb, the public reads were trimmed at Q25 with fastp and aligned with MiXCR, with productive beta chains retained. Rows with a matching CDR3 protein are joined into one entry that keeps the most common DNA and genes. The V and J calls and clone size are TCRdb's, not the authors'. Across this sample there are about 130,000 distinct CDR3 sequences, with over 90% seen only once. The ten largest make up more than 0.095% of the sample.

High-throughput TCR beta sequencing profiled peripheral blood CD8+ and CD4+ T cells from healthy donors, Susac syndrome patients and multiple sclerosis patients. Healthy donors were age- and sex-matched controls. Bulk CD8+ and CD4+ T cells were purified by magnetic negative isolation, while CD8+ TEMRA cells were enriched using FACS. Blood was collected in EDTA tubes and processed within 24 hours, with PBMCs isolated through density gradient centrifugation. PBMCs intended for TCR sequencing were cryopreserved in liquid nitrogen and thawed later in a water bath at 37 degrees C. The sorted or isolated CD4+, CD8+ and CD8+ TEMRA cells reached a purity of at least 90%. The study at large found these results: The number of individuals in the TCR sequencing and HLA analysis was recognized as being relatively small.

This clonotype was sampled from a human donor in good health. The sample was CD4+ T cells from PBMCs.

This receptor carries the CDR3 CASSPVFRGKLFF. In nucleotides, the sequence is TGTGCCAGCAGCCCCGTCTTCCGGGGGAAACTGTTTTTT. Recombination joined TRBV7-9 with TRBJ1-4; TRBD1 is perhaps the D gene, given 5 matching bases. The germline V gene (reference sequence) specifies SEHNR as CDR1 and FQNEAQ as CDR2. The trim is 5 bases for V and 11 bases for J, with a gap of 15 bases between the germline ends. The CDR3 runs 13 amino acids, cysteine and phenylalanine included. Only the CDR3 portion is preserved as DNA: 39 bases, with reading frame beginning at the first base. The full variable domain, completed from the reference TRBV7-9 and TRBJ1-4 proteins outside the CDR3, reads DTGVSQNPRHKITKRGQNVTFRCDPISEHNRLYWYRQTLGQGPEFLTYFQNEAQLEKSRLLSDRFSAERPKGSFSTLEIQRTEQGDSAMYLCASSPVFRGKLFFGSGTQLSVL.